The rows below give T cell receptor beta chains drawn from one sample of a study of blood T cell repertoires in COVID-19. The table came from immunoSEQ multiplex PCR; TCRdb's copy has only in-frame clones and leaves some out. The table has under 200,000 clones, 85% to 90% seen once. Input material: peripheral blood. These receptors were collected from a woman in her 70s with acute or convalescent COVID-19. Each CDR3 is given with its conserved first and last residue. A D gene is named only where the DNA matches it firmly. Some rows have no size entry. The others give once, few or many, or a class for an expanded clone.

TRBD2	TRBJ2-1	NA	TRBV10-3	TGTGCCATCAGTGGACCCGGGACTAGTCCGTTCTTC	CAISGPGTSPFF
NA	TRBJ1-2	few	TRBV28	TGTGCCAGCACAGGGCAGGCAAATAACTATGGCTACACCTTC	CASTGQANNYGYTF
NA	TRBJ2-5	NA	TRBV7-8	TGTGCCAGCAGCTTATGGCCCGTCGGATCCCGGGAAGAGACCCAGTACTTC	CASSLWPVGSREETQYF
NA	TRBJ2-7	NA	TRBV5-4	TGTGCCAGCAGCTTCGGACAGCAAGAGCAGTACTTC	CASSFGQQEQYF
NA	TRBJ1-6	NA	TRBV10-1	TGCGCCAGCAGTGAGTCGGCTGGTTCACCCCTCCACTTT	CASSESAGSPLHF
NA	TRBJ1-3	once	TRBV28	TGTGCCAGCACCCCTACAGTCTCTGGAAACACCATATATTTT	CASTPTVSGNTIYF
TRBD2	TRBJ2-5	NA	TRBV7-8	TGTGCCAGCAGCTTAGTTTGGGCTAGCGGGAGTAGGGGGCAAGAGACCCAGTACTTC	CASSLVWASGSRGQETQYF
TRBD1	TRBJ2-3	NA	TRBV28	TGTGCTAGTACAGGGGGCTATAGCAATCAGCCCCAGTATTTT	CASTGGYSNQPQYF
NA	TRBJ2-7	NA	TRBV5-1	TGCGCCAGCAGCTTGGTACAGATGCCTCCCTACGAGCAGTACTTC	CASSLVQMPPYEQYF
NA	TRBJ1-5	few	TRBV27	TGTGCCAGCAGTTTATCCTACAGGAAATATAGCAATCAGCCCCAGCATTTT	CASSLSYRKYSNQPQHF
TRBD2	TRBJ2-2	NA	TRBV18	TGTGCCAGCTCACCCCCGGGACTAGCGATGGGGAACACCGGGGAGCTGTTTTTT	CASSPPGLAMGNTGELFF
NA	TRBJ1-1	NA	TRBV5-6	TGTGCCAGCAGCTCCCCGTTTAGGACAGCCGTGAACACTGAAGCTTTCTTT	CASSSPFRTAVNTEAFF
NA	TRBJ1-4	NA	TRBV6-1	TGTGCCAGCAAGATCAGCCAGGGTACTAATGAAAAACTGTTTTTT	CASKISQGTNEKLFF
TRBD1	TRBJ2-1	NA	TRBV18	TGTGCCAGCTCACCAACCGGGACAGTAACATACAATGAGCAGTTCTTC	CASSPTGTVTYNEQFF
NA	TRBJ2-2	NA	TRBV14	TGTGCCAGCAGCCCAAACAGGGTTTACACCGGGGAGCTGTTTTTT	CASSPNRVYTGELFF
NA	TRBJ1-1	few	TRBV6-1	TGTGCCAGCAGTGAAAGAGGGCCCAGTGAGGCTTTCTTT	CASSERGPSEAFF
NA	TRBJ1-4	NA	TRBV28	TGTGCCAGCAGACGTGGAGGGTTATATGAAAAACTGTTTTTT	CASRRGGLYEKLFF
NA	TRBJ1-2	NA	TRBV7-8	TGTGCCAGCAGCTCGACGACACGTAACTATGGCTACACCTTC	CASSSTTRNYGYTF
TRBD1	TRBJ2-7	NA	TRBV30	TGTGCCTGGAGTGTAAAAGGGGGCAACGAGCAGTACTTC	CAWSVKGGNEQYF
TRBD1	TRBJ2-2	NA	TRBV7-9	TGTGCCAGCAGGATTGGGACAGGGGAAACCGGGGAGCTGTTTTTT	CASRIGTGETGELFF
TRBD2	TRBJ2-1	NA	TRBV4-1	TGCGCCAGCAGCCAAGGACTAGCGGGAGGCTCCTACAATGAGCAGTTCTTC	CASSQGLAGGSYNEQFF
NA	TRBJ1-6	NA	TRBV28	TGTGCCAGCAGTTTACAGACAGAGAATTCACCCCTCCACTTT	CASSLQTENSPLHF
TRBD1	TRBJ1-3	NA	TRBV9	TGTGCCAGCAGCGTAGCGGGACAGTTCTCTGGAAACACCATATATTTT	CASSVAGQFSGNTIYF
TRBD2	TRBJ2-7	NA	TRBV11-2	TGTGCCAGCAGCCAACAGGGACTAGTCGGTCGGGTCGAGCAGTACTTC	CASSQQGLVGRVEQYF
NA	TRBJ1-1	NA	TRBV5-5	TGTGCCAGCAGCTTATTTTCAGCTCGGGGCACTGAAGCTTTCTTT	CASSLFSARGTEAFF
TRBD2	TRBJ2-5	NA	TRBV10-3	TGTGCCATCAGTGGTATACTAGCGGGGGAAGAGACCCAGTACTTC	CAISGILAGEETQYF
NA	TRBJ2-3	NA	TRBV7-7	TGTGCTAGCAGCTTAGGGGGAGGGCCGGGAGATACGCAGTATTTT	CASSLGGGPGDTQYF
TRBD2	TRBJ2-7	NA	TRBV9	TGTGCCAGCAGCCCCGCCGGGACTAGCGGATTTTACGAGCAGTACTTC	CASSPAGTSGFYEQYF
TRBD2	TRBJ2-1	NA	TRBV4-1	TGCGCCAGCAGCCAAGATTCGGGAGGCTCATCCTACAATGAGCAGTTCTTC	CASSQDSGGSSYNEQFF
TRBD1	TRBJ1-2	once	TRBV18	TGTGCCAGCTCATTCGACAGGGGGCCCTATGGCTACACCTTC	CASSFDRGPYGYTF
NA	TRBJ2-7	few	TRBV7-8	TGTGCCAGCAGCCGGGGCGACGAGCAGTACTTC	CASSRGDEQYF
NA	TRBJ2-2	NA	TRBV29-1	TGCAGCGTTGTTATAAACACCGGGGAGCTGTTTTTT	CSVVINTGELFF
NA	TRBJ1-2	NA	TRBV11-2	TGTGCCAGCAGCCCTCTTCGTGATGGCTACACCTTC	CASSPLRDGYTF
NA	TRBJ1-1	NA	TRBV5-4	TGTGCCAGCAGCTTGTATTCGGGAATGAACACTGAAGCTTTCTTT	CASSLYSGMNTEAFF
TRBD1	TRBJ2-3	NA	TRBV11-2	TGTGCCAGCAGCAGGACAGGGGATGGCGCAGATACGCAGTATTTT	CASSRTGDGADTQYF
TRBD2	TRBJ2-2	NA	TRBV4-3	TGCGCCAGCAGCCAGCATCCGGGACTAGCGGGCCTCGGGTCGGGCGGGGAGCTGTTTTTT	CASSQHPGLAGLGSGGELFF
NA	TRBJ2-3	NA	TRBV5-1	TGCGCCAGCAGTAATAGGGGCCCAGTATTGACAGATACGCAGTATTTT	CASSNRGPVLTDTQYF
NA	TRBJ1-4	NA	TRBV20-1	TGCAGTGCTAGAGAAGGCCAGCAGGTGTTTTTT	CSAREGQQVFF
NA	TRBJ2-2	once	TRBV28	TGTGCCAGCAGTTTAATCCCAGGGCCCACCGGGGAGCTGTTTTTT	CASSLIPGPTGELFF
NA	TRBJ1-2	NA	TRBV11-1	TGTGCCAGCAGCTTAACGGGGATCAGTGGCTACACCTTC	CASSLTGISGYTF
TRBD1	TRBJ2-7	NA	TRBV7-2	TGTGCCAGCAGTCAAACCGGACAGGAGAGCTACGAGCAGTACTTC	CASSQTGQESYEQYF
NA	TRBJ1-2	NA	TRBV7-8	TGTGCCAGCAGCCCCATCACAGGGAATGGCTACACCTTC	CASSPITGNGYTF
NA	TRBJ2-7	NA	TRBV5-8	TGTGCCAGCAGCTTCGTCAGGCAAACCTACGAGCAGTACTTC	CASSFVRQTYEQYF
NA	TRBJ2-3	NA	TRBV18	TGTGCCAGCTCACCACTGGCGGGCCCTAGCACAGATACGCAGTATTTT	CASSPLAGPSTDTQYF
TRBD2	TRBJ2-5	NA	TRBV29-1	TGCAGCGTTGGGGGGACTATGGAGACCCAGTACTTC	CSVGGTMETQYF
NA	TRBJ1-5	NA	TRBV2	TGTGCCAGCAACGTAGGGGCTGGGTTGGCCCAGCATTTT	CASNVGAGLAQHF